The rows below give T cell receptor beta chains drawn from one sample of a study of molecular identifiers for immune sequencing clone quantification. TCRdb passed the PCR reads through MiXCR, listing each CDR3 protein once. Of about 97,000 distinct CDR3 sequences in the sample, 20% to 25% were seen once. The sample was naive CD8+ T cells from blood, with Jurkat cell RNA spiked in. All receptors come from a human donor in good health. Some libraries in this study had Jurkat cell RNA spiked in. The conserved cysteine and the conserved F or W are not part of the CDR3 here. Fields, in order: J gene, V gene, D gene, CDR3 protein. D genes are given only for firm matches.

>TRBJ2-7|TRBV6-5|NA
ASSYLGGEQY
>TRBJ2-7|TRBV28|NA
ASSLPPVYEQY
>TRBJ1-6|TRBV25-1|NA
ASSDLGRNGLKSPLH
>TRBJ2-7|TRBV11-2|TRBD1
ASTRTGDEQY
>TRBJ2-5|TRBV7-9|NA
ASSRLAGVIFEETQY
>TRBJ2-3|TRBV12-3/TRBV12-4|TRBD2
ASRPGLADTDTQY
>TRBJ2-1|TRBV4-3|NA
ASSQDHGGDEQF
>TRBJ1-1|TRBV2|NA
ASRALLGINTEAF
>TRBJ1-1|TRBV7-2|NA
ASSGGPEAF
>TRBJ2-7|TRBV27|NA
ASTTPIGSGYEQY
>TRBJ2-2|TRBV7-8|NA
ASSGRGTGELF